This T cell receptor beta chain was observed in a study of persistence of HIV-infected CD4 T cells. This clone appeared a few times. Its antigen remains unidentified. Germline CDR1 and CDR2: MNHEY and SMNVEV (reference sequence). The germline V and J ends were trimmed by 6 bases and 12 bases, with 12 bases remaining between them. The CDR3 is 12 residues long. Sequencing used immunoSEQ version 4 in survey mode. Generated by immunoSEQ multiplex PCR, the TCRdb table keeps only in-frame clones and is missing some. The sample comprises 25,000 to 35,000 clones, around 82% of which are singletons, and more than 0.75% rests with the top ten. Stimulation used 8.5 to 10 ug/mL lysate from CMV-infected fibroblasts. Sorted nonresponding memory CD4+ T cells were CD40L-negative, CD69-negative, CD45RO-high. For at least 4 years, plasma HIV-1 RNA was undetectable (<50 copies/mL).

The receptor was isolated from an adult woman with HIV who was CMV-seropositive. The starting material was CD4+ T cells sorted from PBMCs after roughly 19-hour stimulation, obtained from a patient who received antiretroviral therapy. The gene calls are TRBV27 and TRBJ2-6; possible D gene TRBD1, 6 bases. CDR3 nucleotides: TGTGCCAGCAGGGACAGCCCAGGCGTCCTGACTTTC. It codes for CASRDSPGVLTF. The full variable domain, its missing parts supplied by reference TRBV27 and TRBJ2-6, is EAQVTQNPRYLITVTGKKLTVTCSQNMNHEYMSWYRQDPGLGLRQIYYSMNVEVTDKGDVPEGYKVSRKEKRNFPLILESPSPNQTSLYFCASRDSPGVLTFGAGSRLTVL.